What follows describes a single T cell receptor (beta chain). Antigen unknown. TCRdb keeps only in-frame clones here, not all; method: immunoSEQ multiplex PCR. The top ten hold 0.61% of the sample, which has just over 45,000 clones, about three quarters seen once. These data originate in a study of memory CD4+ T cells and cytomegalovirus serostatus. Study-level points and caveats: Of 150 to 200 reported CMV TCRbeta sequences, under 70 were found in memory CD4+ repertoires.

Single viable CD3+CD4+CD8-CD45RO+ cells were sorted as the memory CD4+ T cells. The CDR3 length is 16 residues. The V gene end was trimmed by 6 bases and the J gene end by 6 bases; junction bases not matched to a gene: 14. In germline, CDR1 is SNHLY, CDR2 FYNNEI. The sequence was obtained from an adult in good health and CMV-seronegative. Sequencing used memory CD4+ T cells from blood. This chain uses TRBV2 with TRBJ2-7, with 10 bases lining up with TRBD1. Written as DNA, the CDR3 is TGTGCCAGCAGCCCGGACAGGGGGACAAGGCTAGGCGAGCAGTACTTC. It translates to CASSPDRGTRLGEQYF.